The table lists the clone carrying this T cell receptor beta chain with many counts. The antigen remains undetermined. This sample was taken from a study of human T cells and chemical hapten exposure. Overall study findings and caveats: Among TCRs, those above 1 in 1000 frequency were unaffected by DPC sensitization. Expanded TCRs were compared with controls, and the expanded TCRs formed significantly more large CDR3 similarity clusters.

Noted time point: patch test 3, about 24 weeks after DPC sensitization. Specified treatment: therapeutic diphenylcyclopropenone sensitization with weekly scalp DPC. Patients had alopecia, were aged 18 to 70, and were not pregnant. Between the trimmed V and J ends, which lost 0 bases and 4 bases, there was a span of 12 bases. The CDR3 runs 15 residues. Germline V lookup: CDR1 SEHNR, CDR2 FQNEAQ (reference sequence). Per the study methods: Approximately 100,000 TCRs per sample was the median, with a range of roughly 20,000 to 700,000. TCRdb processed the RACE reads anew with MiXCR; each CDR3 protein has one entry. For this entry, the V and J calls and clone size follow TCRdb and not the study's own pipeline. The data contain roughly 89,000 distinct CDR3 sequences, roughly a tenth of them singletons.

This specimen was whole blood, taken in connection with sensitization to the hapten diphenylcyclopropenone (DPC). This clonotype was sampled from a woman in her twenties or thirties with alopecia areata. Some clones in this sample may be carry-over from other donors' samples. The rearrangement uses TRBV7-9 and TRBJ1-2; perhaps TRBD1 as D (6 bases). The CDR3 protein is CASSLAGGTPYGYTF. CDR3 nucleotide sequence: TGTGCCAGCAGCTTAGCTGGTGGGACACCCTATGGCTACACCTTC. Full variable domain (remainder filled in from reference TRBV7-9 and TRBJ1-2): DTGVSQNPRHKITKRGQNVTFRCDPISEHNRLYWYRQTLGQGPEFLTYFQNEAQLEKSRLLSDRFSAERPKGSFSTLEIQRTEQGDSAMYLCASSLAGGTPYGYTFGSGTRLTVV.